These 14 T cell receptor beta chains were sequenced from one sample in a study of metastatic and nonmetastatic thyroid tumors (dated by TCRdb to 2018 to 2020). None of the patients had been given any treatment before thyroid surgery. Library preparation was by PCR. The data were produced on an Illumina HiSeq 4000. In TCRdb, the public reads were trimmed at Q25 with fastp and aligned with MiXCR, with productive beta chains retained. This sample holds roughly 22,000 clones; 13% were observed only once. The top ten clonotypes cover around an eighth of the sample. Material: blood. These TCRs come from a female donor with papillary thyroid cancer or a benign thyroid nodule (not recorded which). Some clones in this sample may be carry-over from other donors' samples.

This clone was picked up a small number of times. The rearrangement joins TRBV15 to TRBJ2-2, with 8 bases matching TRBD1. V gave up 10 bases and J gave up 4 bases; unmatched junction bases: 8. The CDR3 sequence is 14 residues long. Germline CDR1 reads LNHNV; CDR2 reads YYDKDF (reference sequence). CDR3 region: CAIRGQGSTGELFF. The CDR3 coding sequence is TGTGCCATCAGAGGACAGGGATCCACCGGGGAGCTGTTTTTT.

Note on this clone: One end of the junction fails to match germline, which may point to a read error. This rearrangement joins TRBV20-1 to TRBJ2-7; D unclear. The CDR3 length is 12 residues. The germline CDR1 and CDR2 sequences are DFQATT and SNEGSKA (reference sequence). In DNA form, the CDR3 reads TGCAGTGCTAGAGCCGCCACCTACGGGCAGTACTTC. Amino acids: CSARAATYGQYF.

In its sample, this clone was seen many times. The V call is TRBV12-3 or TRBV12-4, the J call TRBJ1-5; the D is unclear. Trimming shortened V by 7 bases and J by 7 bases, and 14 bases separated the two germline ends. The CDR3 totals 13 residues. CDR3 DNA sequence: TGTGCCAGCACCCAGACTCAGGACCAGCCCCAGCATTTT. Encoded protein: CASTQTQDQPQHF.

This clone was counted between two and nine times. A read error may produce the germline difference seen at one junction end. The V and J genes are TRBV6-4 and TRBJ1-1; no clear D. There are 14 residues in the CDR3. From germline, CDR1 is MRHNA and CDR2 SNTAGT. CDR3 in amino acids: CASGLRRLKTEAFF. CDR3 DNA: TGTGCCAGCGGGCTTAGGCGGTTGAAGACTGAAGCTTTCTTT.

This clone was counted ten times or more. The chain employs TRBV4-2 and TRBJ2-3, with D maybe TRBD2 (7 bases). Trimming pared 8 bases from V and 0 bases from J, leaving 21 bases between. Germline V gives CDR1 LGHNA, CDR2 YNFKEQ. The CDR3 is 17 residues long. The DNA of the CDR3 is TGTGCCAGCCCCTCAGTAGGGGGACTATCGAGCACAGATACGCAGTATTTT. Translated: CASPSVGGLSSTDTQYF.

By sample fraction, this clone is medium-sized. The chain recombines TRBV30 with TRBJ1-6; D is uncertain. V was cut by 3 bases and J by 10 bases, with 13 bases left in between. Germline CDR1 GTSNPN, CDR2 SVGIG (reference sequence). There are 13 residues in the CDR3. CDR3 in DNA: TGTGCCTGGAGAGCGAAGGGCCGGTCACCCCTCCACTTT. This translates into CAWRAKGRSPLHF.

The chain combines TRBV20-1 with TRBJ1-1, with a possible D match to TRBD1 (5 bases). Germline values: CDR1 DFQATT, CDR2 SNEGSKA (reference sequence). The ends were cut back, 5 bases at V and 1 base at J, with 17 bases in the middle. The CDR3 consists of 15 residues. CDR3 sequence reads: CSAADPQGWNTEAFF. CDR3 coding DNA: TGCAGTGCTGCCGACCCCCAGGGTTGGAACACTGAAGCTTTCTTT.

The rearrangement joins TRBV9 to TRBJ2-1; D is perhaps TRBD1 or TRBD2 (6 bases each). Germline V lookup: CDR1 SGDLS, CDR2 YYNGEE. This CDR3 is 15 amino acids long. Trimming stripped 1 base from V and 10 bases from J, with 18 bases between. CDR3: CASSVIGGGRTEQFF. The CDR3 region has the DNA TGTGCCAGCAGCGTAATCGGGGGCGGACGGACAGAGCAGTTCTTC.

The gene calls are TRBV5-6 and TRBJ2-3; D uncertain. The germline gives CDR1 SGHDT, CDR2 YYEEEE. CDR3 size: 12 residues. V dropped 3 bases and J dropped 2 bases, with 4 bases sitting between them. The CDR3 spells CASSSFTDTQYF. Here the CDR3 DNA reads TGTGCCAGCAGCTCTTTCACAGATACGCAGTATTTT.

This clone was observed many times. CDR3 DNA sequence: TGTGCCAGCAGCCCAAACACAGATACGCAGTATTTT. Protein product: CASSPNTDTQYF. The chain uses TRBV7-9 and TRBJ2-3; D is unclear. V lost 5 bases, J lost 2 bases, and 5 bases lay in between. The CDR3 has 12 amino acids. The germline CDR1 and CDR2 sequences are SEHNR and FQNEAQ (reference sequence).

This clone was observed many times. The chain carries TRBV2 and TRBJ2-1, with a weak D call TRBD2 (7 bases). Germline V gene sequence: CDR1 SNHLY, CDR2 FYNNEI. The length of the CDR3 is 16 residues. Trimming pared 4 bases from V and 8 bases from J, leaving 21 bases between. CDR3 amino acids: CASSVRGRALMDEQFF. CDR3 bases: TGTGCCAGCAGTGTGAGGGGGAGGGCCTTGATGGATGAGCAGTTCTTC.

This clone was picked up many times. The J gene is TRBJ2-3, the V gene TRBV20-1; D is possibly TRBD2 (7 bases). The germline gives CDR1 DFQATT, CDR2 SNEGSKA (reference sequence). The V end was cut by 6 bases, the J end by 3 bases, with 19 bases between. The CDR3 has 15 residues. The DNA for the CDR3 is TGCAGTGCCTTAAGGGGGGGAGCTTCTACAGATACGCAGTATTTT. The encoded protein is CSALRGGASTDTQYF.

This clone was seen many times. The chain recombines TRBV28 with TRBJ1-5, with 8 bases lining up with TRBD1. Trimming at V came to 4 bases and at J to 5 bases, leaving 7 bases not matched to a gene. The germline gives CDR1 MDHEN, CDR2 SYDVKM. This CDR3 spans 15 amino acids. The CDR3 bases are TGTGCCAGCAGTTCTCCGGGACAGGCCTATCAGCCCCAGCATTTT. Its translation: CASSSPGQAYQPQHF.

This clone was seen repeatedly, ten times or more. The rearrangement links TRBV27 to TRBJ2-6; D is uncertain. Between the trimmed V and J ends, which lost 2 bases and 0 bases, there was a span of 5 bases. Per germline, CDR1 MNHEY and CDR2 SMNVEV (reference sequence). The CDR3 is 15 residues long. The CDR3 reads CASSLGGSGANVLTF. The CDR3 DNA sequence: TGTGCCAGCAGTTTAGGCGGCTCTGGGGCCAACGTCCTGACTTTC.